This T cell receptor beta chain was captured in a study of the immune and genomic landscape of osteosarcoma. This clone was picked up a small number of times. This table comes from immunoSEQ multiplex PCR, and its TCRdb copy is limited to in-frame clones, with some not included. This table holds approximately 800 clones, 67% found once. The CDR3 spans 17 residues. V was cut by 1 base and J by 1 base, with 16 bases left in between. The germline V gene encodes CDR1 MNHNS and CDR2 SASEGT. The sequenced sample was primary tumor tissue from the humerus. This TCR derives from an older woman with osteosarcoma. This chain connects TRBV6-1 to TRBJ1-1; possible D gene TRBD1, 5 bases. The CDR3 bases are TGTGCCAGCAGTGAAGGAGCAGGGTCTGGGGGGAACACTGAAGCTTTCTTT. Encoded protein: CASSEGAGSGGNTEAFF.